This T cell receptor (beta chain) was sequenced in a study of T cell changes during pregnancy in multiple sclerosis. From germline, CDR1 is GTSNPN and CDR2 SVGIG (reference sequence). V lost 3 bases, J lost 5 bases, and 12 bases lay in between. CDR3 length: 13 amino acids. Data came from immunoSEQ multiplex PCR; TCRdb stores just in-frame clones and leaves some out. The table records about 59,000 clones, less than 95% of them present only once. The sequence derives from a female donor with multiple sclerosis, enrolled in a pregnancy study. Sequencing was performed on CD8+ T cells from peripheral blood mononuclear cells, taken after pregnancy. The chain employs TRBV30 and TRBJ2-3; a weak D match, TRBD1 (6 bases). This chain's CDR3 is CAWRGMTGDTQYF. CDR3 nucleotides: TGTGCCTGGAGGGGCATGACAGGAGATACGCAGTATTTT.